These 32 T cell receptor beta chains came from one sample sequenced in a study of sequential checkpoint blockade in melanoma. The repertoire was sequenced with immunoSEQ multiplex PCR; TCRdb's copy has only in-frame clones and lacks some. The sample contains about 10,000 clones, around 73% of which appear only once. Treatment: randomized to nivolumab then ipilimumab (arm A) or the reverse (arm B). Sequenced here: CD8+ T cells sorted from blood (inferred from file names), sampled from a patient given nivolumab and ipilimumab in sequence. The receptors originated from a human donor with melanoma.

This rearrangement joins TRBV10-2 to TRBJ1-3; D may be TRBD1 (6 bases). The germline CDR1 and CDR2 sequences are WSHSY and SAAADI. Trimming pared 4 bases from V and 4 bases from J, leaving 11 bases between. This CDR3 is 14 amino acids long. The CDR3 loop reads CASSAGASGNTIYF. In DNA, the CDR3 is TGCGCCAGCAGTGCAGGGGCGTCAGGAAACACCATATATTTT.

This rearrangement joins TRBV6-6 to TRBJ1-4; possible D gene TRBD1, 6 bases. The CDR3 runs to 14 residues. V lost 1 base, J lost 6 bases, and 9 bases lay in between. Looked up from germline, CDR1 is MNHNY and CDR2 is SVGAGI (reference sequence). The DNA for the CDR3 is TGTGCCAGCAGTTACTTGGGGGCGGATGAAAAACTGTTTTTT. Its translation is CASSYLGADEKLFF.

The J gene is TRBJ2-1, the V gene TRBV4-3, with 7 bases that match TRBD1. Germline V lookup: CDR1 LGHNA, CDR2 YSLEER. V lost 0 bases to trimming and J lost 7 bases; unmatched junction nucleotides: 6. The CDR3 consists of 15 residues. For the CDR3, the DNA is TGCGCCAGCAGCCAAGACAGGGGGTTGGGGAATGAGCAGTTCTTC. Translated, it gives CASSQDRGLGNEQFF.

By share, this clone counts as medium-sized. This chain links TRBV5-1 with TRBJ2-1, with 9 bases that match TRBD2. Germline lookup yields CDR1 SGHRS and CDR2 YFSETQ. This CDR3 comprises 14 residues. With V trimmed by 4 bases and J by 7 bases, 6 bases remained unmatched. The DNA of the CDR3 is TGCGCCAGCAGCCCGGGACTAGCAGGTAATGAGCAGTTCTTC. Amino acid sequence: CASSPGLAGNEQFF.

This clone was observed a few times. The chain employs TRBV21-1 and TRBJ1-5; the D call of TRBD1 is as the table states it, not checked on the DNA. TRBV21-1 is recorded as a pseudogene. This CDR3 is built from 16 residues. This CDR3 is CASSSTGTGPNQPQHF. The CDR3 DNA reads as TGTGCCAGCAGCAGTACCGGGACAGGGCCGAATCAGCCCCAGCATTTT.

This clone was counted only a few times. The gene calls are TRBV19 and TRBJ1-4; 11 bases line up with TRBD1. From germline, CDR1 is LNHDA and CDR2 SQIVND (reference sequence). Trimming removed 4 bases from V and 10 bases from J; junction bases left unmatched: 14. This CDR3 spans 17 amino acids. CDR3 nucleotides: TGTGCCAGTAGTAACCGCCTCGGACAGGGGGCGGAGGGAAAACTGTTTTTT. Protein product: CASSNRLGQGAEGKLFF.

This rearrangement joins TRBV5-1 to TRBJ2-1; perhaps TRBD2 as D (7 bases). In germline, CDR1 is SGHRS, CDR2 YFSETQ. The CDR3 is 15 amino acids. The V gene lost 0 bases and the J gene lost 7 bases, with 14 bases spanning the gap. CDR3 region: CASSLVGGGLNEQFF. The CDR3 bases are TGCGCCAGCAGCTTGGTCGGCGGGGGCCTTAATGAGCAGTTCTTC.

CDR3 sequence: CASSPARSPGVNEKLFF. Written as DNA, the CDR3 is TGTGCCAGTAGTCCTGCCCGGAGTCCGGGAGTCAATGAAAAACTGTTTTTT. V usage is TRBV19 and J usage is TRBJ1-4, with D uncertain. This CDR3 has 17 amino acids. Germline V gene data show CDR1 as LNHDA and CDR2 as SQIVND (reference sequence). V shed 5 bases and J shed 5 bases, with 21 bases lying between them. Using reference TRBV19 and TRBJ1-4 for the parts outside the CDR3, the full variable domain is DGGITQSPKYLFRKEGQNVTLSCEQNLNHDAMYWYRQDPGQGLRLIYYSQIVNDFQKGDIAEGYSVSREKKESFPLTVTSAQKNPTAFYLCASSPARSPGVNEKLFFGSGTQLSVL.

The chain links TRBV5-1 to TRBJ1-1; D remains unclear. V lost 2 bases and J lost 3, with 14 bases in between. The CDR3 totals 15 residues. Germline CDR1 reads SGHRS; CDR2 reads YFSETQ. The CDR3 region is CASSFNSPGDTEAFF. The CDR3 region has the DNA TGCGCCAGCAGCTTCAACTCCCCCGGGGACACTGAAGCTTTCTTT.

Here the CDR3 reads CASKLAWGAGELFF. As DNA, the CDR3 is TGTGCCAGCAAGTTGGCGTGGGGGGCCGGGGAGCTGTTTTTT. The chain is built from TRBV6-5 and TRBJ2-2; D possibly corresponds to TRBD2 (6 bases). The CDR3 has 14 amino acids. CDR1 MNHEY and CDR2 SVGAGI come from the germline V gene. Trimming took off 7 bases at V and 6 bases at J, with 15 bases between the two ends.

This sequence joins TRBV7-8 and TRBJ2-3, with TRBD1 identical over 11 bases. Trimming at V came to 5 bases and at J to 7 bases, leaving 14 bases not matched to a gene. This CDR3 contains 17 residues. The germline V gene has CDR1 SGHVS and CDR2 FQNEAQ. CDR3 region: CASSLGQGALTLNTQYF. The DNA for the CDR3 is TGTGCCAGCAGCCTCGGACAGGGGGCGCTTACTTTAAATACGCAGTATTTT.

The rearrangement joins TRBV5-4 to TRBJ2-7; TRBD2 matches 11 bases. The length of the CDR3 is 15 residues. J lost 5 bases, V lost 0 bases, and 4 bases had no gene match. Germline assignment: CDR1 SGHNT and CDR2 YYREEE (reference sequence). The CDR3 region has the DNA TGTGCCAGCAGCTTGGATGTGACTAGCGGGAACGAGCAGTACTTC. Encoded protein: CASSLDVTSGNEQYF. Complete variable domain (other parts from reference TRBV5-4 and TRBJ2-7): ETGVTQSPTHLIKTRGQQVTLRCSSQSGHNTVSWYQQALGQGPQFIFQYYREEENGRGNFPPRFSGLQFPNYSSELNVNALELDDSALYLCASSLDVTSGNEQYFGPGTRLTVT.

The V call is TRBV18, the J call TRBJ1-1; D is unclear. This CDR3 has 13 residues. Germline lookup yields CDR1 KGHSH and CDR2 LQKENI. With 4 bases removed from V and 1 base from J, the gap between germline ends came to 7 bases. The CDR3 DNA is TGTGCCAGCTCACAAGCGGGGAACACTGAAGCTTTCTTT. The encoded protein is CASSQAGNTEAFF.

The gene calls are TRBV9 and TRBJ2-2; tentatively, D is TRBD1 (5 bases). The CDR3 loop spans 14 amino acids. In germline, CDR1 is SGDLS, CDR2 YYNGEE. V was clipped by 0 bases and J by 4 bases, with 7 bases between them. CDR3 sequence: CASSVEGITGELFF. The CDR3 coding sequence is TGTGCCAGCAGCGTAGAGGGGATCACCGGGGAGCTGTTTTTT.

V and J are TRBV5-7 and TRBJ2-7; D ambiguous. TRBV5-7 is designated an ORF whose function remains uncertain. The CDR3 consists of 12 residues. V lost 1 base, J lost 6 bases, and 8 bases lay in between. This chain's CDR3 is CASSLYSAEQYF. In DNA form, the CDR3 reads TGTGCCAGCAGCTTGTACTCCGCCGAGCAGTACTTC.

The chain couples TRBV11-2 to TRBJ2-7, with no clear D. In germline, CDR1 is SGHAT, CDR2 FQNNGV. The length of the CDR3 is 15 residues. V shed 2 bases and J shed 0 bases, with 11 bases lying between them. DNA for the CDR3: TGTGCCAGCAGCTTATCGGTACTCCCCTCCTACGAGCAGTACTTC. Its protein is CASSLSVLPSYEQYF.

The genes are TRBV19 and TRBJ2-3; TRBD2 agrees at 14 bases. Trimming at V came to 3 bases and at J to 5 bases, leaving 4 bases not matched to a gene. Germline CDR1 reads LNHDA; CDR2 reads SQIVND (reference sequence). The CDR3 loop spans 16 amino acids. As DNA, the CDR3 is TGTGCCAGTAGTATCCTGGGACTAGCGGGGGAAGATACGCAGTATTTT. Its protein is CASSILGLAGEDTQYF.

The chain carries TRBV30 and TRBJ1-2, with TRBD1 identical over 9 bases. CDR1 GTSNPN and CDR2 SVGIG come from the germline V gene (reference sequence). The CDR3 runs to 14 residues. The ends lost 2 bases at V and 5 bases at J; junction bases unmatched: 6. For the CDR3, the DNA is TGTGCCTGGAGTACAGGGGGCGCGGGTTATGGCTACACCTTC. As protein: CAWSTGGAGYGYTF.

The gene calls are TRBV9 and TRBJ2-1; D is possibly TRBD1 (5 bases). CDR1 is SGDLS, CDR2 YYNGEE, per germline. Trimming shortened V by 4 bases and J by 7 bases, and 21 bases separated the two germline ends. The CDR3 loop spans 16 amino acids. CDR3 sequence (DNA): TGTGCCAGCAGCCCCGAAGGGGCGATAAAAGGGAATGAGCAGTTCTTC. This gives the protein CASSPEGAIKGNEQFF.

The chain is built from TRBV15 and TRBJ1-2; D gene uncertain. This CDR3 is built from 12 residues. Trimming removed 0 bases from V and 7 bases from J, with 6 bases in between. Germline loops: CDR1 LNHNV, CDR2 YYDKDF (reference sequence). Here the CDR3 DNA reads TGTGCCACCAGCAGAGATAGCAGTGGCTACACCTTC. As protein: CATSRDSSGYTF.

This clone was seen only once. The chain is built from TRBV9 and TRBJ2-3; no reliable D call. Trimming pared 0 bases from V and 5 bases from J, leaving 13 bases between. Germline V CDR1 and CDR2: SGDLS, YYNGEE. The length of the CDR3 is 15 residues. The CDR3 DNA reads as TGTGCCAGCAGCGTAGAGTCTGTTCTACGAGATACGCAGTATTTT. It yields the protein CASSVESVLRDTQYF.

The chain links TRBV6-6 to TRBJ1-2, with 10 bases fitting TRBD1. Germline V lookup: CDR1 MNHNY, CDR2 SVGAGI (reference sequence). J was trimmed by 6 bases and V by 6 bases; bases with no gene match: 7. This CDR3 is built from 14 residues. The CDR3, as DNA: TGTGCCAGCAGCCCTGACAGGGGGCAGCATGGCTACACCTTC. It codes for CASSPDRGQHGYTF.

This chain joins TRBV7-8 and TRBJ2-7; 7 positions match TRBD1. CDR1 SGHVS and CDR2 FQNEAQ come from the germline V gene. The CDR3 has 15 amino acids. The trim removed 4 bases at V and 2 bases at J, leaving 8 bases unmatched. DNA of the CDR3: TGTGCCAGCAGCTCCGGCGACAGGGCCCCCTACGAGCAGTACTTC. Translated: CASSSGDRAPYEQYF.

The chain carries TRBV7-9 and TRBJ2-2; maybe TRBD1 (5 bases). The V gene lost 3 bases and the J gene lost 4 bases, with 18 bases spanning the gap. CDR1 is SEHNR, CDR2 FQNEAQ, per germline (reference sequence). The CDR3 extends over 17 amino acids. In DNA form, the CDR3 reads TGTGCCAGCAGCTTCCCCCAAGGGGAATACGGCACCGGGGAGCTGTTTTTT. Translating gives CASSFPQGEYGTGELFF. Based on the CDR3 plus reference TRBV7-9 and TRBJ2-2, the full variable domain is DTGVSQNPRHKITKRGQNVTFRCDPISEHNRLYWYRQTLGQGPEFLTYFQNEAQLEKSRLLSDRFSAERPKGSFSTLEIQRTEQGDSAMYLCASSFPQGEYGTGELFFGEGSRLTVL.

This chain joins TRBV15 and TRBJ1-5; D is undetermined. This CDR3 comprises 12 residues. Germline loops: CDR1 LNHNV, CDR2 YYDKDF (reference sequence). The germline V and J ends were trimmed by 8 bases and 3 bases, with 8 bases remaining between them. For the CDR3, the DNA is TGTGCCACCGGGCAAGACAATCAGCCCCAGCATTTT. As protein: CATGQDNQPQHF.

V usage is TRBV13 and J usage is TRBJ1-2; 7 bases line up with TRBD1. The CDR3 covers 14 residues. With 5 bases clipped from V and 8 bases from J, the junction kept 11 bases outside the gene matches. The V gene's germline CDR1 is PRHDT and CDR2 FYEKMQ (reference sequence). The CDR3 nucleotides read TGTGCCAGCAGCCCCTACCGGGACAGAGGCGGCTACACCTTC. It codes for CASSPYRDRGGYTF.

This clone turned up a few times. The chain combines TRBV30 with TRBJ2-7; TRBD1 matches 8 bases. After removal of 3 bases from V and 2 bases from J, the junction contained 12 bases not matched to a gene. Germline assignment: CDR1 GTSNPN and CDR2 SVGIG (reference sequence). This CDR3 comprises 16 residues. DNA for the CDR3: TGTGCCTGGAGCCAAAATCCGGGACAGGCCACCTACGAGCAGTACTTC. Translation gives CAWSQNPGQATYEQYF.

The CDR3 here is CASSSGTDYEQYF. The DNA of the CDR3 is TGTGCCAGCAGCTCTGGGACAGACTACGAGCAGTACTTC. The chain is built from TRBV27 and TRBJ2-7; 7 bases fit TRBD1. Germline V gene lookup returns CDR1 MNHEY and CDR2 SMNVEV (reference sequence). V lost 6 bases, J lost 3 bases, and 5 bases stayed unmatched. CDR3 length equals 13 residues.

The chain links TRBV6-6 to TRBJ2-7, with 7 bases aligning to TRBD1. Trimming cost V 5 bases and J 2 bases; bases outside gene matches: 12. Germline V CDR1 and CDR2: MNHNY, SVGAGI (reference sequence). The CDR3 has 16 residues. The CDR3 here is CASSTRDSFNAYEQYF. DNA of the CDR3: TGTGCCAGCAGTACCCGGGACAGTTTCAACGCCTACGAGCAGTACTTC.

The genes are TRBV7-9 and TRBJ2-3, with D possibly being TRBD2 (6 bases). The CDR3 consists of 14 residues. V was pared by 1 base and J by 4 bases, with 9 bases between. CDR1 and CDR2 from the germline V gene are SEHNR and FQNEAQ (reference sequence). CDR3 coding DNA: TGTGCCAGCAGCTTAGGGGGGGTAGCAGATACGCAGTATTTT. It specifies CASSLGGVADTQYF.

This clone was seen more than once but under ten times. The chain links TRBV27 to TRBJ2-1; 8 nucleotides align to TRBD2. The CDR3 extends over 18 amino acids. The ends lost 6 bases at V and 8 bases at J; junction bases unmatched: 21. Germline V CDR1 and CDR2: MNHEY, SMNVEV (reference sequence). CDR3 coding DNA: TGTGCCAGCAGACCCCCTCCCTCCAGCGGGAGATTGTTTCATGAGCAGTTCTTC. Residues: CASRPPPSSGRLFHEQFF.

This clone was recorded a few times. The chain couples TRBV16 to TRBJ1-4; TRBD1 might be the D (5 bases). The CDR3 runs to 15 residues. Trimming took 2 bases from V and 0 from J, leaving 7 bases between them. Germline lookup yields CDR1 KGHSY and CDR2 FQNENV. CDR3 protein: CASSQPGATNEKLFF. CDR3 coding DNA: TGTGCCAGCAGCCAACCGGGGGCAACTAATGAAAAACTGTTTTTT.